This T cell receptor beta chain was recorded in a study of OX40 agonist ivuxolimab in advanced cancers. Study background: Of the participants, more than 35% had some prior anti-PD-1, anti-PD-L1 or anti-CTLA-4 therapy, which was allowed.

The protocol was immunoSEQ multiplex PCR, while the TCRdb copy is restricted to in-frame clones and leaves out a portion. The data hold 30,000 to 40,000 clones, with roughly 84% observed a single time. The germline V and J ends were trimmed by 0 bases and 5 bases, with 17 bases remaining between them. This CDR3 has 17 amino acids. The germline gives CDR1 LNHDA, CDR2 SQIVND (reference sequence). This clone has just one count. The chain carries TRBV19 and TRBJ1-5; no reliable D call. The sample was CD4+ or CD8+ T cells sorted from blood, taken in a trial of the OX40 agonist ivuxolimab. The source of this sequence is an adult with an advanced solid tumor such as melanoma, head and neck, liver or kidney cancer. This CDR3 reads CASSIDLEVTLYQPQHF. CDR3 coding DNA: TGTGCCAGTAGTATAGATCTCGAAGTTACCCTTTATCAGCCCCAGCATTTT.